These 19 T cell receptor beta chains were sequenced from one sample in a study of CD8 T cells in Susac syndrome. With random hexamers, reverse transcription was performed on roughly 0.45 to 1 ug of RNA. Via MiXCR, TCRdb re-called the immunoSEQ multiplex PCR reads, giving one row per CDR3 protein. The sample consists of 110,000 to 150,000 distinct CDR3 sequences, 90% to 96% of them appearing once. Specimen: CD4+ T cells from PBMCs. All receptors derive from a human donor with Susac syndrome.

This rearrangement joins TRBV29-1 to TRBJ2-7, with D perhaps matching TRBD1 (6 bases). The V gene's germline CDR1 is SQVTM and CDR2 ANQGSEA. This CDR3 has 13 residues. Trimming stripped 6 bases from V and 0 bases from J, with 12 bases between. CDR3 DNA sequence: TGCAGCGTCTCCGGGACACTCTCCTACGAGCAGTACTTC. It translates to CSVSGTLSYEQYF.

The chain joins TRBV10-2 to TRBJ2-6; D is possibly TRBD1 (7 bases). Per the germline V gene, CDR1 is WSHSY and CDR2 is SAAADI. The germline V and J ends were trimmed by 8 bases and 4 bases, with 21 bases remaining between them. The CDR3 has 17 amino acids. The DNA for the CDR3 is TGCGCCAGCTCACAGATGGAGGGGGCGGGAGGGGCCAACGTCCTGACTTTC. Its protein product is CASSQMEGAGGANVLTF.

This clonotype is a singleton in its sample. The chain combines TRBV20-1 with TRBJ2-6; no reliable D call. V shed 4 bases and J shed 0 bases, with 4 bases lying between them. CDR3 length equals 13 residues. The germline gives CDR1 DFQATT, CDR2 SNEGSKA (reference sequence). CDR3 DNA: TGCAGTGCTATCGCCTCTGGGGCCAACGTCCTGACTTTC. Protein product: CSAIASGANVLTF.

The genes are TRBV28 and TRBJ1-5; TRBD1 is a possible D gene (5 bases). V lost 6 bases to trimming and J lost 4 bases, with 13 bases between them. Germline values: CDR1 MDHEN, CDR2 SYDVKM. This CDR3 has 14 amino acids. The CDR3 reads CASSRGALNQPQHF. The CDR3, as DNA: TGTGCCAGCAGCCGAGGGGCATTGAATCAGCCCCAGCATTTT.

The chain carries TRBV4-1 and TRBJ1-1; no reliable D call. Germline loops: CDR1 MGHRA, CDR2 YSYEKL. The CDR3 sequence is 13 residues long. Trimming removed 6 bases at V and 0 bases at J, with 8 bases between. CDR3 coding DNA: TGCGCCAGCAGTACAGAGATGAACACTGAAGCTTTCTTT. It translates to CASSTEMNTEAFF.

The chain has TRBV5-1 and TRBJ1-1, with D perhaps matching TRBD1 (6 bases). The CDR3 is 12 amino acids. V gave up 3 bases and J gave up 11 bases, with 14 bases separating them. Germline V gene lookup returns CDR1 SGHRS and CDR2 YFSETQ. This CDR3 reads CASSSNREVAFF. The CDR3 region has the DNA TGCGCCAGCAGCTCCAACAGGGAAGTGGCTTTCTTT.

The chain is built from TRBV28 and TRBJ1-2; 9 nucleotides match TRBD1. Trimming took 5 bases from V and 4 from J; bases not matched to a gene: 8. CDR3 length: 15 amino acids. Germline CDR1 MDHEN, CDR2 SYDVKM. This CDR3 reads CASSPNPTGGYGYTF. The CDR3 bases are TGTGCCAGCAGTCCCAATCCGACAGGGGGCTATGGCTACACCTTC.

This clonotype appeared a single time. The chain carries TRBV29-1 and TRBJ2-7, with D unresolved. In germline, CDR1 is SQVTM, CDR2 ANQGSEA. Trimming stripped 7 bases from V and 2 bases from J, with 12 bases between. The CDR3 runs 12 residues. The CDR3 sequence is CSAKVPPYEQYF. The CDR3 DNA reads as TGCAGCGCCAAAGTCCCCCCCTACGAGCAGTACTTC.

The chain uses TRBV20-1 and TRBJ2-3, with 8 bases lining up with TRBD2. This CDR3 has 15 amino acids. Losses at the gene ends were 3 bases for V and 4 bases for J; bases not matched to a gene: 9. Looked up from germline, CDR1 is DFQATT and CDR2 is SNEGSKA (reference sequence). The CDR3 DNA sequence: TGCAGTGCTAGCGGGGGGGCCGGTACCGCAGATACGCAGTATTTT. It yields the protein CSASGGAGTADTQYF.

DNA for the CDR3: TGTGCCAGCAGCCCAGCGGTGAGCACAGATACGCAGTATTTT. Encoded protein: CASSPAVSTDTQYF. The rearrangement joins TRBV7-2 to TRBJ2-3; D perhaps matches TRBD2 (5 bases). V was pared by 5 bases and J by 0 bases, with 9 bases between. Per germline, CDR1 SGHTA and CDR2 FQGNSA. The length of the CDR3 is 14 residues.

The V call is TRBV29-1, the J call TRBJ2-1; 9 bases match TRBD2. Per germline, CDR1 SQVTM and CDR2 ANQGSEA. Losses at the gene ends were 0 bases for V and 7 bases for J; bases not matched to a gene: 7. The CDR3 totals 15 residues. The CDR3 DNA is TGCAGCGTTGAAGATCGGCTAGCGGGATCGAATGAGCAGTTCTTC. Residues: CSVEDRLAGSNEQFF.

The V gene is TRBV4-1, the J gene TRBJ2-2; 8 nucleotides align to TRBD1. This CDR3 has 15 amino acids. The V gene end was trimmed by 3 bases and the J gene end by 0 bases; junction bases not matched to a gene: 0. The germline V gene encodes CDR1 MGHRA and CDR2 YSYEKL. The CDR3: CASSQGQANTGELFF. DNA for the CDR3: TGCGCCAGCAGCCAGGGACAGGCGAACACCGGGGAGCTGTTTTTT.

V and J are TRBV13 and TRBJ2-2; maybe TRBD2 (6 bases). The CDR3 sequence is 16 residues long. V lost 2 bases, J lost 6 bases, and 16 bases lay in between. In germline, CDR1 is PRHDT, CDR2 FYEKMQ (reference sequence). In DNA, the CDR3 is TGTGCCAGCAGCTTACCCGGGTGGAGGGAGCCCGGGGAGCTGTTTTTT. This gives the protein CASSLPGWREPGELFF.

The chain carries TRBV5-1 and TRBJ2-7; 12 nucleotides agree with TRBD1. This CDR3 spans 14 amino acids. The germline gives CDR1 SGHRS, CDR2 YFSETQ. The junction had 4 bases not matched to a gene; V was cut back by 4 bases and J by 5 bases. CDR3 in DNA: TGCGCCAGCAGCGATGGGACAGGGGGCGACGAGCAGTACTTC. This encodes CASSDGTGGDEQYF.

The V and J genes are TRBV7-9 and TRBJ2-7; a possible D gene is TRBD2 (6 bases). Per the germline V gene, CDR1 is SEHNR and CDR2 is FQNEAQ (reference sequence). With 4 bases removed from V and 2 bases from J, the gap between germline ends came to 15 bases. This CDR3 has 15 residues. The CDR3: CASSSGGTFPYEQYF. Written as DNA, the CDR3 is TGTGCCAGCAGCTCTGGAGGGACTTTCCCCTACGAGCAGTACTTC.

The chain joins TRBV20-1 to TRBJ2-5; 10 positions match TRBD2. CDR1 is DFQATT, CDR2 SNEGSKA, per germline (reference sequence). With 2 bases clipped from V and 3 bases from J, the junction kept 9 bases outside the gene matches. The length of the CDR3 is 16 residues. The DNA of the CDR3 is TGCAGTGCTAGATCCCTCTTAGCGGGAGGTGAAGAGACCCAGTACTTC. Translated, it gives CSARSLLAGGEETQYF.

The CDR3 sequence is CSARGNREVNYGYTF. The CDR3 DNA follows: TGCAGTGCTAGAGGGAACAGGGAGGTAAACTATGGCTACACCTTC. The chain is built from TRBV20-1 and TRBJ1-2, with TRBD1 as a possible D gene (6 bases). Germline-derived CDR1 and CDR2 are DFQATT and SNEGSKA (reference sequence). The V end lost 1 base, the J end lost 2 bases, and 14 bases lay between the germline ends. The CDR3 totals 15 residues.

This chain uses TRBV21-1 with TRBJ2-7; TRBD1, as called in the table, went unchecked against the DNA. TRBV21-1 is labeled a pseudogene. The CDR3 sequence is 15 residues long. This chain's CDR3 is CASSKREQGHHEQYF. The DNA for the CDR3 is TGTGCCAGCAGCAAGCGGGAACAGGGTCATCACGAGCAGTACTTC.

This clonotype was picked up a small number of times. The chain is built from TRBV14 and TRBJ2-5; 14 bases align to TRBD2. The CDR3 length is 15 residues. Per the germline V gene, CDR1 is SGHDN and CDR2 is FVKESK. V shed 3 bases, J shed 5 bases, and the junction held 2 bases outside the gene matches. As DNA, the CDR3 is TGTGCCAGCAGCCAGGGACTAGCGGGGGTGGAGACCCAGTACTTC. Protein product: CASSQGLAGVETQYF.